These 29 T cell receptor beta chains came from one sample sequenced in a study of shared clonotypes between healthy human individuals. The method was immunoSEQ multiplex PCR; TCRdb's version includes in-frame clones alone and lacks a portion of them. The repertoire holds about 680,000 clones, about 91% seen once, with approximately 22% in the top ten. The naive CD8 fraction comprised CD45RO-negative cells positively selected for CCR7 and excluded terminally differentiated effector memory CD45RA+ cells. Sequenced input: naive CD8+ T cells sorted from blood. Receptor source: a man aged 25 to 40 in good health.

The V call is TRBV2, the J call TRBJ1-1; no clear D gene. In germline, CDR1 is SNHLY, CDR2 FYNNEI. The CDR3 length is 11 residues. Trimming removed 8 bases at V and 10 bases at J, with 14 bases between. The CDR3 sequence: CASPFQVGAFF. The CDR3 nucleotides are TGTGCCAGCCCTTTTCAGGTTGGAGCTTTCTTT.

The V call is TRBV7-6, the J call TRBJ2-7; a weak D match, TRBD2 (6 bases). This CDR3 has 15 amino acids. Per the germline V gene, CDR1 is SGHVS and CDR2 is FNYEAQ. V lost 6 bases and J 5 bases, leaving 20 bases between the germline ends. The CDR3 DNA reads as TGTGCCAGCAGACCTAACCCGGGAGATAAAAACGAGCAGTACTTC. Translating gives CASRPNPGDKNEQYF.

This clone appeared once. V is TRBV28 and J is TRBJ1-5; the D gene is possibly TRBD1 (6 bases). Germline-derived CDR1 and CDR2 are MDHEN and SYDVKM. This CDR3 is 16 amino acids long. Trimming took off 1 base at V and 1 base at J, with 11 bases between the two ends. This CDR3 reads CASSLLGGQSNQPQHF. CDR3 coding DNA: TGTGCCAGCAGTTTATTAGGTGGACAGAGCAATCAGCCCCAGCATTTT. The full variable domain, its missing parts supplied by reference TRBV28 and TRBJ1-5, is DVKVTQSSRYLVKRTGEKVFLECVQDMDHENMFWYRQDPGLGLRLIYFSYDVKMKEKGDIPEGYSVSREKKERFSLILESASTNQTSMYLCASSLLGGQSNQPQHFGDGTRLSIL.

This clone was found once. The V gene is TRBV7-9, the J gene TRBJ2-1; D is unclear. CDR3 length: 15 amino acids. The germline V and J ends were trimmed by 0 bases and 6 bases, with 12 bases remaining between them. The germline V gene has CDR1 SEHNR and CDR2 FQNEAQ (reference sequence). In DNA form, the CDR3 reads TGTGCCAGCAGCTTAGCCCCGACGCCAAGCAATGAGCAGTTCTTC. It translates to CASSLAPTPSNEQFF.

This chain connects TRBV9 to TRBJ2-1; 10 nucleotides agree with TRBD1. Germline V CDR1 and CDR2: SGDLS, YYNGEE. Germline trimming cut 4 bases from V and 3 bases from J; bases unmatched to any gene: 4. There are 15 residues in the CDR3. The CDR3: CASSPGTGDYNEQFF. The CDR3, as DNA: TGTGCCAGCAGCCCCGGGACAGGGGACTACAATGAGCAGTTCTTC.

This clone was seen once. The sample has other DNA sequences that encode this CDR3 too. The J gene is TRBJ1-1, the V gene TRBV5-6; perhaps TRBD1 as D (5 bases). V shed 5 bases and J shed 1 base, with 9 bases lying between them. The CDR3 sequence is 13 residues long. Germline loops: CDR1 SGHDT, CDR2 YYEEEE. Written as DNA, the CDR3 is TGTGCCAGCAGTCCTCAGGGGAACACTGAAGCTTTCTTT. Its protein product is CASSPQGNTEAFF. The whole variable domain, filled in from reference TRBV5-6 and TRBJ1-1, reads DAGVTQSPTHLIKTRGQQVTLRCSPKSGHDTVSWYQQALGQGPQFIFQYYEEEERQRGNFPDRFSGHQFPNYSSELNVNALLLGDSALYLCASSPQGNTEAFFGQGTRLTVV.

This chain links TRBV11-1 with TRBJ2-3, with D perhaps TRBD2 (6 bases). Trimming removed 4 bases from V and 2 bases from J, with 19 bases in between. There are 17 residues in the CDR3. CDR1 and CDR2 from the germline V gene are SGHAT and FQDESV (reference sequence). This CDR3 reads CASSYRHDREVTDTQYF. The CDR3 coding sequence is TGTGCCAGCAGCTACCGTCATGATAGGGAGGTCACAGATACGCAGTATTTT.

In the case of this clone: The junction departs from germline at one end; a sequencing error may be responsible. The CDR3 nucleotides are TGTGCTAGCAGCTTAGCCGTCGGGCCCGACGCCCGTTGTACGCAGTATTTT. Translation gives CASSLAVGPDARCTQYF. This chain links TRBV7-7 with TRBJ2-3, with D uncertain. Germline CDR1 is SSHAT and CDR2 is FNYEAQ (reference sequence). The CDR3 sequence is 17 residues long.

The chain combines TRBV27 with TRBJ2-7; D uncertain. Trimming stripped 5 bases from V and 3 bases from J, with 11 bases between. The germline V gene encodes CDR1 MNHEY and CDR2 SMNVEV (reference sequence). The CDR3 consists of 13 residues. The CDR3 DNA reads TGTGCCAGCAGTCCCCACAAACTCTACGAGCAGTACTTC. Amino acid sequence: CASSPHKLYEQYF.

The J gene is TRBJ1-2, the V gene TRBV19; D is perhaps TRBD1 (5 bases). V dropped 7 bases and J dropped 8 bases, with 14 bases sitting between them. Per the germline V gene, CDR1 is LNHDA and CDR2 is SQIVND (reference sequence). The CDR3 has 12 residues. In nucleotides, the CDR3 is TGTGCCAGTATCCAGGGCCAGGAAGGCTACACCTTC. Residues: CASIQGQEGYTF.

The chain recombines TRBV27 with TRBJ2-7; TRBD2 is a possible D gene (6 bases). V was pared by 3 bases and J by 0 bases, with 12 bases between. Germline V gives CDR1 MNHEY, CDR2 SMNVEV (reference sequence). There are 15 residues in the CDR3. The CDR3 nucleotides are TGTGCCAGCAGTTTTGTCGGGAGTCTCTCCTACGAGCAGTACTTC. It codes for CASSFVGSLSYEQYF.

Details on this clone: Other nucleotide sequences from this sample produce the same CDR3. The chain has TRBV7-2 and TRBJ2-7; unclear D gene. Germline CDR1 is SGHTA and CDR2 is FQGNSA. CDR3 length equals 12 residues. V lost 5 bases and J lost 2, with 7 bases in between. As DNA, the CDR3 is TGTGCCAGCAGCCCCGGCCCCTACGAGCAGTACTTC. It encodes CASSPGPYEQYF. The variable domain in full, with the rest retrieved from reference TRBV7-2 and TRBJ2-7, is GAGVSQSPSNKVTEKGKDVELRCDPISGHTALYWYRQSLGQGLEFLIYFQGNSAPDKSGLPSDRFSAERTGGSVSTLTIQRTQQEDSAVYLCASSPGPYEQYFGPGTRLTVT.

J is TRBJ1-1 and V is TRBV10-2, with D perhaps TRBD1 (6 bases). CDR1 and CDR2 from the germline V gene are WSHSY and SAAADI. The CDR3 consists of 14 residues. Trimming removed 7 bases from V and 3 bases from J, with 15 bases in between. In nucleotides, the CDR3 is TGCGCCAGCAAGGGGGACGGACAGTACACTGAAGCTTTCTTT. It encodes CASKGDGQYTEAFF.

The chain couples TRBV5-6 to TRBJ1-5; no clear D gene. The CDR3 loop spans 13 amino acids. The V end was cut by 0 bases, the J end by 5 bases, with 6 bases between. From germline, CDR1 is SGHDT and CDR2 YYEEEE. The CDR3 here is CASSLGVDQPQHF. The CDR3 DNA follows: TGTGCCAGCAGCTTGGGAGTAGATCAGCCCCAGCATTTT.

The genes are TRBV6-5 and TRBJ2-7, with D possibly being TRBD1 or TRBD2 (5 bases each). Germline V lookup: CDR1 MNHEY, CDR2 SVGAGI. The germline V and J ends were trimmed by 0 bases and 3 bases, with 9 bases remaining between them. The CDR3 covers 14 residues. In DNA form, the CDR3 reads TGTGCCAGCAGTTACTCAGGGACGTTCTACGAGCAGTACTTC. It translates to CASSYSGTFYEQYF.

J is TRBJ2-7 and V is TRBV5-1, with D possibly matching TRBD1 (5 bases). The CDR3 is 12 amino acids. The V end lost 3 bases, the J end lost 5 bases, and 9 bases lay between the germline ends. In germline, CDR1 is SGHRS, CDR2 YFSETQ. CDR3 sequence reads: CASSSDTDEQYF. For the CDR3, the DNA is TGCGCCAGCAGCTCGGACACGGACGAGCAGTACTTC. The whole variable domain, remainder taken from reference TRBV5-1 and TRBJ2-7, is KAGVTQTPRYLIKTRGQQVTLSCSPISGHRSVSWYQQTPGQGLQFLFEYFSETQRNKGNFPGRFSGRQFSNSRSEMNVSTLELGDSALYLCASSSDTDEQYFGPGTRLTVT.

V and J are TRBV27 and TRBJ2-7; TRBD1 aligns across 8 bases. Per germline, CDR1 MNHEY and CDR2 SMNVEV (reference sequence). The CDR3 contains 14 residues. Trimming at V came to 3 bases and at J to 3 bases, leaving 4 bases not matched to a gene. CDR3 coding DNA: TGTGCCAGCAGTTTCTTGGACAGGGTCTACGAGCAGTACTTC. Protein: CASSFLDRVYEQYF.

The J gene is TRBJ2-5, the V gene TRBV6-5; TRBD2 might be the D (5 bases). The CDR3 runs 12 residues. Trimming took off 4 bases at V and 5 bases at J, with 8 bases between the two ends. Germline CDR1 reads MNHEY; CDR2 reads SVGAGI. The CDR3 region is CASSLPGETQYF. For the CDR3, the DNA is TGTGCCAGCAGTTTACCGGGGGAGACCCAGTACTTC.

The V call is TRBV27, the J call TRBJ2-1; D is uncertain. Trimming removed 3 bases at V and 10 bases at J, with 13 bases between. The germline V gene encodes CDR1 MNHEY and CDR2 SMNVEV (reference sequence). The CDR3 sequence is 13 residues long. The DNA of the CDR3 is TGTGCCAGCAGTTTGAGTCCATCCTGGGAGCAGTTCTTC. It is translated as CASSLSPSWEQFF.

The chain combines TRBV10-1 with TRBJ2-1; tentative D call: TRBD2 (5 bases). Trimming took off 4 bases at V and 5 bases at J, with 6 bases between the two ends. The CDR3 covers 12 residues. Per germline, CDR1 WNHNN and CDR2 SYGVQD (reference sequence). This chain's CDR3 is CASSGLHNEQFF. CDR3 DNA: TGCGCCAGCAGTGGACTACACAATGAGCAGTTCTTC.

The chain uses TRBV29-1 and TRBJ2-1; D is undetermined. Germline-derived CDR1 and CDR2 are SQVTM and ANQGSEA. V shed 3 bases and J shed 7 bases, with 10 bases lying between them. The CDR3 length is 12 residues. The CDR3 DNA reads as TGCAGCGTTGATGGGGTTTTGAATGAGCAGTTCTTC. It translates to CSVDGVLNEQFF.

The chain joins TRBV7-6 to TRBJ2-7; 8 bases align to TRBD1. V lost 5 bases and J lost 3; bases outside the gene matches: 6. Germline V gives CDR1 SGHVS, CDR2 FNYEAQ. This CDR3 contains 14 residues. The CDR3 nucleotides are TGTGCCAGCAGCCAAACAGGGGGAGACTACGAGCAGTACTTC. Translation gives CASSQTGGDYEQYF.

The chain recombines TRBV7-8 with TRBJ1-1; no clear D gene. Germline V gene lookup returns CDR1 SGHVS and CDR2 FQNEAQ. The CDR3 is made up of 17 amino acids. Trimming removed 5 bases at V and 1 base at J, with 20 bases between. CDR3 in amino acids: CASSPREGMLGNTEAFF. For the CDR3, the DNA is TGTGCCAGCAGCCCCCGGGAGGGCATGCTTGGGAACACTGAAGCTTTCTTT.

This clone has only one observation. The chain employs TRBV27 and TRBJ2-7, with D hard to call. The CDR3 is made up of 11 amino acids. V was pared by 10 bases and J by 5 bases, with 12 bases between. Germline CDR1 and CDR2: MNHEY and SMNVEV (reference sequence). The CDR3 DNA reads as TGTGCCATCGGCCTCTACAACGAGCAGTACTTC. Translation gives CAIGLYNEQYF.

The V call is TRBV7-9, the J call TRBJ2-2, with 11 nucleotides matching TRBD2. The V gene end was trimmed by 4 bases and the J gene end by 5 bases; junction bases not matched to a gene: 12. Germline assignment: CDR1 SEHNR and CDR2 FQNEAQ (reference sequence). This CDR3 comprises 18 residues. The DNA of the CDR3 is TGTGCCAGCAGCTGGCCGGGACTAGCGGTCCTGGGGACCGGGGAGCTGTTTTTT. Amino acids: CASSWPGLAVLGTGELFF.

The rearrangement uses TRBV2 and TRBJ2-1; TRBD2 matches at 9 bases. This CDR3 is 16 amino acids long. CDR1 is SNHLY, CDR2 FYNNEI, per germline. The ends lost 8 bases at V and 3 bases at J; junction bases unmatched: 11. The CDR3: CASQADSGSVYNEQFF. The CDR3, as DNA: TGTGCCAGCCAAGCTGATAGCGGGAGTGTCTACAATGAGCAGTTCTTC. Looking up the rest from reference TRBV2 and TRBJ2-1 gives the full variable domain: EPEVTQTPSHQVTQMGQEVILRCVPISNHLYFYWYRQILGQKVEFLVSFYNNEISEKSEIFDDQFSVERPDGSNFTLKIRSTKLEDSAMYFCASQADSGSVYNEQFFGPGTRLTVL.

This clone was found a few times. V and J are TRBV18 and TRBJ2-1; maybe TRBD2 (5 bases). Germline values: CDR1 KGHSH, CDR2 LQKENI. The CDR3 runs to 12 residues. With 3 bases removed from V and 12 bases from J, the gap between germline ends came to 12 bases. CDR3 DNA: TGTGCCAGCTCACCGGACTTGTTAGGGCAGTTCTTC. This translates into CASSPDLLGQFF.

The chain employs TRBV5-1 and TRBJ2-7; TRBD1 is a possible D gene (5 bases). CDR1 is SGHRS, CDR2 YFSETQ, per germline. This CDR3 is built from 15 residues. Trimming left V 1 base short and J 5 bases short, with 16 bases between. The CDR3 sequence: CASSLRAGMSHEQYF. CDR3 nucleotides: TGCGCCAGCAGCTTGAGGGCAGGGATGTCCCACGAGCAGTACTTC.

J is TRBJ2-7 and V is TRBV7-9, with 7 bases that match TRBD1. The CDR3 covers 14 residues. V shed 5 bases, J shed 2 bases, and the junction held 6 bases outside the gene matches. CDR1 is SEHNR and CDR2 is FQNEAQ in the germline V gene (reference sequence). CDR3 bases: TGTGCCAGCAGCCACCGGGACAGAACCTACGAGCAGTACTTC. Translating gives CASSHRDRTYEQYF.